This T cell receptor (beta chain) was retrieved from a study of regulatory T cells in long-lasting Graves disease. Time point meaning: newly diagnosed GD, antithyroid drugs for less than 3 months. Generation of the TCR library employed RNA extracted from PBMCs. Nine milliliters of peripheral blood went into EDTA tubes. With iRepertoire HTBI primers and Arm-PCR of CDR3 regions, TCR beta libraries were built. TCRdb called the multiplex PCR reads again in MiXCR, with one record for every CDR3 protein. The table has 510,000 or so distinct CDR3 sequences, around 12% seen once; the top ten hold about 8.3%. Trimming cost V 2 bases and J 3 bases, with 5 bases left between them. This CDR3 region has 13 residues. CDR1 is MNHNS and CDR2 is SASEGT in the germline V gene. This clonotype was recorded at least ten times. In addition, the sample was reused for a study of T cells in Graves' hyperthyroidism and ophthalmopathy. That publication notes: Hyperthyroidism was newly diagnosed in patients aged 18 to 65 (duration under 2 months). Model-based prediction identified ophthalmopathy a median around 6.5 months prior to its onset.

The chain links TRBV6-1 to TRBJ1-5; D unclear. The sequencing used peripheral blood mononuclear cells (PBMCs), collected at new diagnosis, from a patient treated with antithyroid drugs. This TCR derives from a woman aged 25 to 45 with Graves disease. CDR3 amino acids: CASSEMDNQPQHF. Here the CDR3 DNA reads TGTGCCAGCAGTGAAATGGACAATCAGCCCCAGCATTTT.